This T cell receptor (beta chain) originates from a study of blood T cell repertoires in COVID-19. Study-wide background: The United States, Italy and Spain provided the acute and convalescent COVID-19 samples. T cells, B-cell-depleted T cells, or PBMCs supplied cDNA or gDNA.

V was clipped by 0 bases and J by 2 bases; unmatched bases: 3. The germline V gene has CDR1 WSHSY and CDR2 SAAADI. The CDR3 is 17 amino acids. Original analysis: Amplification of reference gene primers provided the estimated nucleated cell counts. The repertoire was sequenced with immunoSEQ multiplex PCR; TCRdb's copy has only in-frame clones and lacks some. The V and J calls and clone size come from that table; D and trimming were worked out from the DNA. The data show a few hundred thousand clones, around 82% seen once. This clonotype was sampled from a human donor in a cohort sampled during active COVID-19. This rearrangement joins TRBV10-2 to TRBJ2-3; 12 bases are a match to TRBD2. Sequencing was done on a sample of peripheral blood. The CDR3 region is CASSESASGGVTDTQYF. The CDR3, as DNA: TGCGCCAGCAGTGAGTCCGCTAGCGGGGGGGTCACAGATACGCAGTATTTT.